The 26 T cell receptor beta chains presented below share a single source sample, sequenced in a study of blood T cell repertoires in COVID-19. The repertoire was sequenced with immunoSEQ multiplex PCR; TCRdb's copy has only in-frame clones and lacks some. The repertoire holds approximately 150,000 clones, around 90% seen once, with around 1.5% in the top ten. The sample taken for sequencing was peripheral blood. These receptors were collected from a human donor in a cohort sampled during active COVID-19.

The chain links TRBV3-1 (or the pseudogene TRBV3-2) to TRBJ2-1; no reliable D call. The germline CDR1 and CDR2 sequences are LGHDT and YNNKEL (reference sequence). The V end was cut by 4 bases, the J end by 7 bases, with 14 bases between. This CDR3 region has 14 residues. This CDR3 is CASSPYPHKNEQFF. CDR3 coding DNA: TGTGCCAGCAGCCCCTACCCGCATAAAAATGAGCAGTTCTTC.

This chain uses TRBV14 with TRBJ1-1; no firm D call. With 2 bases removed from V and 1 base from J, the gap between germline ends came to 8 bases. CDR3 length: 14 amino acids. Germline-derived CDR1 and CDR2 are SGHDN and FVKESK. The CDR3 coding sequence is TGTGCCAGCAGCCAACAGCTAGAGAACACTGAAGCTTTCTTT. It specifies CASSQQLENTEAFF.

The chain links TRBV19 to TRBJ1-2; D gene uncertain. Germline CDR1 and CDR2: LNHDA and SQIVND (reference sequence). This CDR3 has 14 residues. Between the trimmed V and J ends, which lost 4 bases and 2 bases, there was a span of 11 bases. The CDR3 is CASSTPQVNYGYTF. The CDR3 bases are TGTGCCAGTAGTACCCCCCAGGTCAACTATGGCTACACCTTC.

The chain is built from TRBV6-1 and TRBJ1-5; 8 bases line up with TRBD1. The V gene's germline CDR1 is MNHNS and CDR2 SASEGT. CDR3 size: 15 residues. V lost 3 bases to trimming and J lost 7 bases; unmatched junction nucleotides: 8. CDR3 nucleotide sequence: TGTGCCAGCAGTGACCGGACAGGGAGGAAACAGCCCCAGCATTTT. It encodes CASSDRTGRKQPQHF.

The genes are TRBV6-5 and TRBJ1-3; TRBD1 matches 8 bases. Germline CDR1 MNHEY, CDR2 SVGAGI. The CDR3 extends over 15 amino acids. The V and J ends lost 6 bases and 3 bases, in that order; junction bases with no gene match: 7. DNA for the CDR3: TGTGCCAGCAGGCCTGACAGGGGAAGTGGAAACACCATATATTTT. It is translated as CASRPDRGSGNTIYF.

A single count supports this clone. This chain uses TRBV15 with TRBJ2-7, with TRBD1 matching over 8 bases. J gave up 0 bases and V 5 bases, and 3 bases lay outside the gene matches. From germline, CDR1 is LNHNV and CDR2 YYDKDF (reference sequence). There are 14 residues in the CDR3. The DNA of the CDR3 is TGTGCCACCAGCCGGACAGGGAGCTCCTACGAGCAGTACTTC. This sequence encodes CATSRTGSSYEQYF.

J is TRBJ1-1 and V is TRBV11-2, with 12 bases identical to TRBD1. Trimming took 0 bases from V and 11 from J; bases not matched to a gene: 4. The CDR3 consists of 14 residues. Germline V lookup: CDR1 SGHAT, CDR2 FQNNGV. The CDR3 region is CASSLEGQGARAFF. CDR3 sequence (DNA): TGTGCCAGCAGCTTAGAGGGACAGGGGGCGCGGGCTTTCTTT. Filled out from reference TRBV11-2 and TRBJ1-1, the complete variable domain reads EAGVAQSPRYKIIEKRQSVAFWCNPISGHATLYWYQQILGQGPKLLIQFQNNGVVDDSQLPKDRFSAERLKGVDSTLKIQPAKLEDSAVYLCASSLEGQGARAFFGQGTRLTVV.

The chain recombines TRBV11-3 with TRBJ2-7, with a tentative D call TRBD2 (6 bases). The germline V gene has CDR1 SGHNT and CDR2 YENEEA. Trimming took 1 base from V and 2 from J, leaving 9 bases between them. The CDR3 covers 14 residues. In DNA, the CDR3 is TGTGCCAGCAGCTTAGGCGGGGAGACCTACGAGCAGTACTTC. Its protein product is CASSLGGETYEQYF.

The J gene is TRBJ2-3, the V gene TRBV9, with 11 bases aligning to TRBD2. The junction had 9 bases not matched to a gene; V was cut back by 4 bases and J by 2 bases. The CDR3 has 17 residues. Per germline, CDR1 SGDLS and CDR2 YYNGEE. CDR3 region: CASSTTLLAGDTDTQYF. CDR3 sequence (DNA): TGTGCCAGCAGCACAACTCTACTAGCGGGGGACACAGATACGCAGTATTTT.

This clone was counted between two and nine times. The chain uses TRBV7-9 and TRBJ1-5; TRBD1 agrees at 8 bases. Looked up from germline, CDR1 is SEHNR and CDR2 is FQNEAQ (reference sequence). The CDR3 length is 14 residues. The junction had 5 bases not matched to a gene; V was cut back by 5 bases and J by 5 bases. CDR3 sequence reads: CASSATGGYQPQHF. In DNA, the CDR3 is TGTGCCAGCAGCGCAACAGGGGGGTATCAGCCCCAGCATTTT.

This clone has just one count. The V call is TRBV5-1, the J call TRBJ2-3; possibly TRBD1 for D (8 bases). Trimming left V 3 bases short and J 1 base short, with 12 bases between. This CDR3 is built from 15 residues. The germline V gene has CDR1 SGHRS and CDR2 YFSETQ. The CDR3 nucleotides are TGCGCCAGCAGCTCTACAGGGGGGGGCACAGATACGCAGTATTTT. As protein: CASSSTGGGTDTQYF.

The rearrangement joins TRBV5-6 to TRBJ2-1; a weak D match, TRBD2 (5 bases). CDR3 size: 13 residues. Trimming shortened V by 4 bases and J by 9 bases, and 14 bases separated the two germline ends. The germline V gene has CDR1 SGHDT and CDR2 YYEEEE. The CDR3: CASSTIRGGEQFF. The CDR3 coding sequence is TGTGCCAGCAGCACCATACGAGGAGGTGAGCAGTTCTTC.

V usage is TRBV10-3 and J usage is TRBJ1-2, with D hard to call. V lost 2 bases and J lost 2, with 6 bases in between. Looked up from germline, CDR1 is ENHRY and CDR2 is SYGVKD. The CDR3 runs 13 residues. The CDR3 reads CAISEGQNYGYTF. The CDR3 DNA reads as TGTGCCATCAGTGAGGGGCAGAACTATGGCTACACCTTC.

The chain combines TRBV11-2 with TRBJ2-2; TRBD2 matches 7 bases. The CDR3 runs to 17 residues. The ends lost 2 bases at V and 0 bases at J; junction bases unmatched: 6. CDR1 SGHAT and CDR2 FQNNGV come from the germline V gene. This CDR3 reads CASSLTYGGSNTGELFF. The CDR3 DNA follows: TGTGCCAGCAGCTTAACCTACGGGGGGTCGAACACCGGGGAGCTGTTTTTT.

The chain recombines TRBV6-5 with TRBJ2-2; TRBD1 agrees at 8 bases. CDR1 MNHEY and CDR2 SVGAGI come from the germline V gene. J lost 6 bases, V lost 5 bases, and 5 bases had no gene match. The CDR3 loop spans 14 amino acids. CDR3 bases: TGTGCCAGCAGTCCAACAGGGGGACCCGGGGAGCTGTTTTTT. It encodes CASSPTGGPGELFF.

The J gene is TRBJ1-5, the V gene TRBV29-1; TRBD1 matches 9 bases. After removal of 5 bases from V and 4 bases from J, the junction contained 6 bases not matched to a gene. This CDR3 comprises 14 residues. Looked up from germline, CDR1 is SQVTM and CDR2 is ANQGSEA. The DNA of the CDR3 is TGCAGCGTTCAGACAGGGGGTCGAAATCAGCCCCAGCATTTT. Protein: CSVQTGGRNQPQHF.

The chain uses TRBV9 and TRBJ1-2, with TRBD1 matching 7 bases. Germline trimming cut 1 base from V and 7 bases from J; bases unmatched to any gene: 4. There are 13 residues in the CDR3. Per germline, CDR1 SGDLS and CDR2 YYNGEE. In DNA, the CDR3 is TGTGCCAGCAGCGTAACAGGGGCGAGTGGCTACACCTTC. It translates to CASSVTGASGYTF.

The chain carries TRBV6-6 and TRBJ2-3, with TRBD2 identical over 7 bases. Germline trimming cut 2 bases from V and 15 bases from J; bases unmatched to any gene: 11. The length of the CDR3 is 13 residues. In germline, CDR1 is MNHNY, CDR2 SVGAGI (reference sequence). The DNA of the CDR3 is TGTGCCAGCAGTTACGATGCGGGAGTTAGACCATATTTT. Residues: CASSYDAGVRPYF.

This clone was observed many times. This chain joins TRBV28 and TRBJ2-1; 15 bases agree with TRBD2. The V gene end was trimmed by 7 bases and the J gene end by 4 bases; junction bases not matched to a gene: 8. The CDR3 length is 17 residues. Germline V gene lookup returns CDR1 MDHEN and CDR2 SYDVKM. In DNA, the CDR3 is TGTGCCAGCATCTCTTTTGGGACTAGCGGGGGGTACAATGAGCAGTTCTTC. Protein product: CASISFGTSGGYNEQFF.

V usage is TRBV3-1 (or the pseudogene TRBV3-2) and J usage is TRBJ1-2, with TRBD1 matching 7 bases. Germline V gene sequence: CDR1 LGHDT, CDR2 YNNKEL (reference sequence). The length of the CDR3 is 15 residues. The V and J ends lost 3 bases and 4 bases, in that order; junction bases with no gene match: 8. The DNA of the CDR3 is TGTGCCAGCAGCCAGGCCCGGGACAGCTTCTATGGCTACACCTTC. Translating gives CASSQARDSFYGYTF.

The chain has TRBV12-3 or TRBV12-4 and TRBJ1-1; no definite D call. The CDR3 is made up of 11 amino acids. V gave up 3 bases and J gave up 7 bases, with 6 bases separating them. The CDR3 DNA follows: TGTGCCAGCAGTTTGAGGGATGAAGCTTTCTTT. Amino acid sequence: CASSLRDEAFF.

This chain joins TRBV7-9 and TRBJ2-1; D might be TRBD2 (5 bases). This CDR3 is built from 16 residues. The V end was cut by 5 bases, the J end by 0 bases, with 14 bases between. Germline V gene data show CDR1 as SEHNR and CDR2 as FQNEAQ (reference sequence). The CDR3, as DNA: TGTGCCAGCAGCCCGCTCGAGGGAGTCTCCTACAATGAGCAGTTCTTC. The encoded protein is CASSPLEGVSYNEQFF.

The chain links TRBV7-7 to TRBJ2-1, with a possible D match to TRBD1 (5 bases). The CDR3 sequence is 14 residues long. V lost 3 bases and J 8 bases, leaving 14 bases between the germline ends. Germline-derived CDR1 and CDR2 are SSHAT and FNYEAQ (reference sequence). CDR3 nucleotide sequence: TGTGCCAGCAGCTTTAGGCAGGGCTTCTATGAGCAGTTCTTC. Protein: CASSFRQGFYEQFF. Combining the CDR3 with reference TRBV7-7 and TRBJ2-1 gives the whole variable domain GAGVSQSPRYKVTKRGQDVTLRCDPISSHATLYWYQQALGQGPEFLTYFNYEAQPDKSGLPSDRFSAERPEGSISTLTIQRTEQRDSAMYRCASSFRQGFYEQFFGPGTRLTVL.

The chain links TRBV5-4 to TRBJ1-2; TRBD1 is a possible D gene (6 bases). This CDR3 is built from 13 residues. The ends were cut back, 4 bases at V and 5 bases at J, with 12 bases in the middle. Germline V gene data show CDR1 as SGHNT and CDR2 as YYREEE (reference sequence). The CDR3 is CASSGDTLYGYTF. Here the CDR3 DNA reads TGTGCCAGCAGCGGGGACACCCTGTATGGCTACACCTTC.

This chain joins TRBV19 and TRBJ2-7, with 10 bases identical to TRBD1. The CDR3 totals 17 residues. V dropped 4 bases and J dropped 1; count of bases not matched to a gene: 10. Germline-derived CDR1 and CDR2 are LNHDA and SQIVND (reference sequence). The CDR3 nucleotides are TGTGCCAGTAGTAAGACCGCCAGGGACAGGGGTTCCTACGAGCAGTACTTC. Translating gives CASSKTARDRGSYEQYF.

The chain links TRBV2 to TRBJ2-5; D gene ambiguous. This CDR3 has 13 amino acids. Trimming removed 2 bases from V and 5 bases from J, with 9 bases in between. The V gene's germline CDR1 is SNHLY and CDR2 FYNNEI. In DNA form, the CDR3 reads TGTGCCAGCAGTGAATCCCTACTGGAGACCCAGTACTTC. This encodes CASSESLLETQYF.